This T cell receptor beta chain was sequenced for a study of Graves' ophthalmopathy and Graves' hyperthyroidism. Overall study results and limits: With around 88% sensitivity and less than 83% specificity, a 13-signature model separated ophthalmopathy from stable hyperthyroidism.

With 0 bases removed from V and 6 bases from J, the gap between germline ends came to 9 bases. Germline V gene sequence: CDR1 SQVTM, CDR2 ANQGSEA. This CDR3 is built from 12 residues. The sample holds many counts of this clonotype. Its antigen is undetermined. Amplification of TCR beta CDR3 regions used RNA transcripts. HTBI primers primed a first-round RT-PCR, and a second-round multiplex PCR followed. A single record per CDR3 protein comes from TCRdb applying MiXCR to the multiplex PCR reads. Here the sample spans some 350,000 distinct CDR3 sequences, roughly 17% being singletons. What supplied the PBMCs was about 10 ml of fresh peripheral blood.

V and J are TRBV29-1 and TRBJ2-7, with D possibly being TRBD2 (5 bases). The clonotype comes from an adult woman with stable Graves' hyperthyroidism. The specimen was peripheral blood. The CDR3 loop is CSVEDQRVEQYF. The CDR3 DNA follows: TGCAGCGTTGAAGATCAGAGGGTCGAGCAGTACTTC.